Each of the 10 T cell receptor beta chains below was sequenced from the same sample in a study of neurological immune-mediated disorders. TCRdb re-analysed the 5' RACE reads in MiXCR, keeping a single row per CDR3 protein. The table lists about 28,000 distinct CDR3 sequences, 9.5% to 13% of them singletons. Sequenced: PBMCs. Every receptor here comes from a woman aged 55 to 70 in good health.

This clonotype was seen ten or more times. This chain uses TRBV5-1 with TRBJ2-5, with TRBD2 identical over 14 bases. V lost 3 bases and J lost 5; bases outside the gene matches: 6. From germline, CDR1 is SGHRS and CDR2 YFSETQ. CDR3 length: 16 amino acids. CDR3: CASSWTSGGPGETQYF. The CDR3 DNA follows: TGCGCCAGCAGCTGGACTAGCGGGGGGCCGGGGGAGACCCAGTACTTC.

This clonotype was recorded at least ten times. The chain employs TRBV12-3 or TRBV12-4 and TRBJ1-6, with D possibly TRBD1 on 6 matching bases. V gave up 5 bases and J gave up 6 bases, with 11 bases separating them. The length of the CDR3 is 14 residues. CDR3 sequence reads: CASSDTGFNSPLHF. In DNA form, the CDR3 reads TGTGCCAGCAGTGATACAGGGTTTAATTCACCCCTCCACTTT.

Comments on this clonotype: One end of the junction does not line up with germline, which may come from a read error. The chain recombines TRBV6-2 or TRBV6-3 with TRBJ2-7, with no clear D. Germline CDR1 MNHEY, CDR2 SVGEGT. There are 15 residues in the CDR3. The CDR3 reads CAISETRSSSYEQYF. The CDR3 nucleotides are TGTGCCATCAGTGAGACACGGTCAAGCTCCTACGAGCAGTACTTC.

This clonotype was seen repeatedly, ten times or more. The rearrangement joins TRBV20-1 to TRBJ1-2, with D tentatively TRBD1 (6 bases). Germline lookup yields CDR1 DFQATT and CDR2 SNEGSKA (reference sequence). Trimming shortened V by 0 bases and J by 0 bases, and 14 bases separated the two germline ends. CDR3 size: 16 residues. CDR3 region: CSARDPRGGANYGYTF. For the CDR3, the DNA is TGCAGTGCTAGAGATCCAAGAGGGGGTGCTAACTATGGCTACACCTTC.

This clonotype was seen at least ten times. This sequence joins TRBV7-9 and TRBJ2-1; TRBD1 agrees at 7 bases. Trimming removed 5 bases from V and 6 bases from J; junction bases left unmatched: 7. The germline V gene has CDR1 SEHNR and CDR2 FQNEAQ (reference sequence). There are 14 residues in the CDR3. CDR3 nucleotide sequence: TGTGCCAGCAGCCTCCGTACAGGGGCCAATGAGCAGTTCTTC. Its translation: CASSLRTGANEQFF.

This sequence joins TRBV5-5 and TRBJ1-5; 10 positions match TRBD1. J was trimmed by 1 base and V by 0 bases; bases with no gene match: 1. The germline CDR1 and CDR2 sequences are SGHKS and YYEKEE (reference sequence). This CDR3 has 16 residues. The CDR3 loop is CASSLEGQGSNQPQHF. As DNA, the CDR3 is TGTGCCAGCAGCTTGGAGGGACAGGGGAGCAATCAGCCCCAGCATTTT. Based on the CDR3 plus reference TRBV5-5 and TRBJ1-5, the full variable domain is DAGVTQSPTHLIKTRGQQVTLRCSPISGHKSVSWYQQVLGQGPQFIFQYYEKEERGRGNFPDRFSARQFPNYSSELNVNALLLGDSALYLCASSLEGQGSNQPQHFGDGTRLSIL.

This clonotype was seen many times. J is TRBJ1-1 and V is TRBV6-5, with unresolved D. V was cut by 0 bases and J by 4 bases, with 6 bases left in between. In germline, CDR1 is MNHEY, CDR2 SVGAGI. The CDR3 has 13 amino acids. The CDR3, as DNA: TGTGCCAGCAGTTACTCGTACGGCACTGAAGCTTTCTTT. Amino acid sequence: CASSYSYGTEAFF.

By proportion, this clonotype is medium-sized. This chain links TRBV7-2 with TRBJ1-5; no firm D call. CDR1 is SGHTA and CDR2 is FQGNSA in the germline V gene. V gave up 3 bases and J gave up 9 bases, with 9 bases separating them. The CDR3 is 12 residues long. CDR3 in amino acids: CASSLGFGPQHF. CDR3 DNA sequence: TGTGCCAGCAGCTTGGGTTTCGGGCCCCAGCATTTT. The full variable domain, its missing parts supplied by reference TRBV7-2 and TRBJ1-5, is GAGVSQSPSNKVTEKGKDVELRCDPISGHTALYWYRQSLGQGLEFLIYFQGNSAPDKSGLPSDRFSAERTGGSVSTLTIQRTQQEDSAVYLCASSLGFGPQHFGDGTRLSIL.

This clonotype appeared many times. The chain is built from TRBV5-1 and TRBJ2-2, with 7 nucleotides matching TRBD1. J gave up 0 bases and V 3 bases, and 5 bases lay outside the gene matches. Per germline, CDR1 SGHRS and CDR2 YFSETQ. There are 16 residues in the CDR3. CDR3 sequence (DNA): TGCGCCAGCAGCTCGAAGGGGGCATCGAACACCGGGGAGCTGTTTTTT. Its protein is CASSSKGASNTGELFF.

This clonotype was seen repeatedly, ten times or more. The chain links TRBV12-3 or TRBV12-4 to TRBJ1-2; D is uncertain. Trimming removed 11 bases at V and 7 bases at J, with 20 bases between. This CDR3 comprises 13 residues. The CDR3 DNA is TGTGCCGGATCTCCGGCGCCGGCTGGTGGCTACACCTTC. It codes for CAGSPAPAGGYTF.